The 3 T cell receptor beta chains below come from one sample, sequenced in a study of blood T cell repertoires in COVID-19 (dated by TCRdb to between 2020 and 2021). The library relied on the immunoSEQ multiplex PCR assay. Imported from immuneACCESS, the table was reduced by TCRdb to in-frame sequences with V and J called. These copies leave out some clones; in studies compared against another copy, an unresolved V gene accounts for under half, and the cause of the remainder is not known. The sample table contains over 12,000 clones; only one count was recorded for 85% to 95% of them. Jointly, the top ten make up 6.5% to 8% of the sample. The sequenced material came from peripheral blood. The receptors here all came from a human donor with active COVID-19. The donor label of this sample is uncertain.

The chain is built from TRBV5-1 and TRBJ1-4; D is unclear. CDR1 SGHRS and CDR2 YFSETQ come from the germline V gene. The CDR3 length is 16 residues. V was shortened by 6 bases and J by 7 bases, with 22 bases between the two germline ends. The CDR3 sequence is CASMRSGPPGSEKLFF. The CDR3 bases are TGCGCCAGCATGAGGTCCGGACCTCCCGGGAGTGAAAAACTGTTTTTT.

The chain links TRBV24-1 to TRBJ1-5; D gene ambiguous. The CDR3 covers 13 residues. Germline loops: CDR1 KGHDR, CDR2 SFDVKD. The ends were cut back, 4 bases at V and 2 bases at J, with 5 bases in the middle. The CDR3 DNA is TGTGCCACCAGTGAGGAGGGCAATCAGCCCCAGCATTTT. Residues: CATSEEGNQPQHF.

V is TRBV6-2 or TRBV6-3 and J is TRBJ1-6; no reliable D call. CDR3 length equals 13 residues. Germline CDR1 MNHEY, CDR2 SVGEGT. V was cut by 2 bases and J by 5 bases, with 4 bases left in between. The DNA of the CDR3 is TGTGCCAGCAGTTACGTCGATAATTCACCCCTCCACTTT. This translates into CASSYVDNSPLHF.